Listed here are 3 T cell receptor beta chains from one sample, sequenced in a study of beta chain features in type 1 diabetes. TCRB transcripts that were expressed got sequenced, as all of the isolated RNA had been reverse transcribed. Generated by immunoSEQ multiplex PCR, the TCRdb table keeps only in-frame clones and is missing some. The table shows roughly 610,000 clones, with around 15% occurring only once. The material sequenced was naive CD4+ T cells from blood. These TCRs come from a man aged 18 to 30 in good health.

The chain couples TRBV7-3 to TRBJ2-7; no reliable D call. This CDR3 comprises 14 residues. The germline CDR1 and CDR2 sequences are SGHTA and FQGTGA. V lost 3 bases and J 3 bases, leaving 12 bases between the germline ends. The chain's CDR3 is CASSLSTGNYEQYF. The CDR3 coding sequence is TGTGCCAGCAGCTTGTCGACTGGCAACTACGAGCAGTACTTC.

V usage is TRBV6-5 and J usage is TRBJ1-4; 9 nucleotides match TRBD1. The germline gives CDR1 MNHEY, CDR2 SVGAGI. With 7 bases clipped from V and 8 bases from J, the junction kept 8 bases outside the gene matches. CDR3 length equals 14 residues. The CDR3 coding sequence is TGTGCCAGCACCAGGACAGGGGACTTCGAAAAACTGTTTTTT. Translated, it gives CASTRTGDFEKLFF.

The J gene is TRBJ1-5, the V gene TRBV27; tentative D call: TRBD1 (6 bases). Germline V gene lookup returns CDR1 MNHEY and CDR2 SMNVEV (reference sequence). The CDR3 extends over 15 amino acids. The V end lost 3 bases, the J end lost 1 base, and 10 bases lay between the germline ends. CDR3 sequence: CASSFGRGSNQPQHF. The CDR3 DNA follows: TGTGCCAGCAGTTTTGGCAGGGGAAGCAATCAGCCCCAGCATTTT.